The 24 T cell receptor beta chains presented below share a single source sample, sequenced in a study of cytomegalovirus exposure and HLA in healthy donors. 13 Jbeta primers and 60 Vbeta primers were used for the PCR. Sequenced by immunoSEQ multiplex PCR; TCRdb stores in-frame clones only, minus some. Here the sample spans roughly 150,000 clones, around 67% being singletons. Source material: PBMCs. The source is a woman younger than 35 in good health and CMV-seronegative.

The rearrangement links TRBV5-4 to TRBJ2-3, with TRBD1 identical over 7 bases. V lost 4 bases and J lost 4; bases outside the gene matches: 6. The CDR3 sequence is 14 residues long. Germline values: CDR1 SGHNT, CDR2 YYREEE (reference sequence). In DNA form, the CDR3 reads TGTGCCAGCAGCAGTACAGGGGAAGCAGATACGCAGTATTTT. This encodes CASSSTGEADTQYF.

The rearrangement links TRBV7-2 to TRBJ2-1, with TRBD2 matching 7 bases. The J segment lost 4 bases and the V segment lost 3 bases, leaving 9 bases of the junction unmatched. CDR3 size: 16 residues. CDR1 is SGHTA, CDR2 FQGNSA, per germline. This CDR3 is CASSFPGLKGYNEQFF. CDR3 DNA: TGTGCCAGCAGCTTCCCGGGACTAAAGGGGTACAATGAGCAGTTCTTC.

CDR3 residues: CASSSRDSYTYEQYF. CDR3 nucleotide sequence: TGTGCCAGCAGTTCCCGGGACAGCTACACCTACGAGCAGTACTTC. The chain has TRBV28 and TRBJ2-7; 7 bases match TRBD1. V was clipped by 4 bases and J by 2 bases; unmatched bases: 8. This CDR3 has 15 residues. Germline V CDR1 and CDR2: MDHEN, SYDVKM.

The chain couples TRBV5-4 to TRBJ1-1; D might be TRBD1 (5 bases). CDR1 is SGHNT, CDR2 YYREEE, per germline (reference sequence). The CDR3 is made up of 15 amino acids. Trimming cost V 1 base and J 1 base, with 11 bases left between them. CDR3 DNA: TGTGCCAGCAGCTTGACCTCGGGGGGGAACACTGAAGCTTTCTTT. Translated, it gives CASSLTSGGNTEAFF.

In its sample, this clone was seen once. The J gene is TRBJ1-1, the V gene TRBV30; TRBD1 is a possible D gene (6 bases). The germline V gene encodes CDR1 GTSNPN and CDR2 SVGIG (reference sequence). The CDR3 totals 16 residues. The V gene lost 0 bases and the J gene lost 8 bases, with 22 bases spanning the gap. In DNA form, the CDR3 reads TGTGCCTGGAGTGTCTTGATGGGGACACTTAGGACCGAAGCTTTCTTT. Amino acids: CAWSVLMGTLRTEAFF. Full variable domain (remainder filled in from reference TRBV30 and TRBJ1-1): SQTIHQWPATLVQPVGSPLSLECTVEGTSNPNLYWYRQAAGRGLQLLFYSVGIGQISSEVPQNLSASRPQDRQFILSSKKLLLSDSGFYLCAWSVLMGTLRTEAFFGQGTRLTVV.

A single count supports this clone. The chain recombines TRBV19 with TRBJ2-5, with 10 bases aligning to TRBD1. Germline-derived CDR1 and CDR2 are LNHDA and SQIVND (reference sequence). Losses at the gene ends were 3 bases for V and 5 bases for J; bases not matched to a gene: 3. This CDR3 spans 14 amino acids. The CDR3 spells CASSIADRGETQYF. The CDR3 bases are TGTGCCAGTAGTATCGCGGACAGGGGGGAGACCCAGTACTTC.

This clone appeared a few times. This rearrangement joins TRBV15 to TRBJ2-1; D possibly corresponds to TRBD1 (5 bases). V lost 5 bases to trimming and J lost 14 bases, with 19 bases between them. Germline assignment: CDR1 LNHNV and CDR2 YYDKDF (reference sequence). The CDR3 consists of 13 residues. The CDR3 sequence: CATSPRRGLEEFF. The CDR3, as DNA: TGTGCCACCAGCCCCCGAAGGGGCTTAGAGGAGTTCTTC.

The rearrangement uses TRBV7-9 and TRBJ1-5; D may be TRBD1 (6 bases). The CDR3 is 14 amino acids. CDR1 and CDR2 from the germline V gene are SEHNR and FQNEAQ (reference sequence). V was trimmed by 3 bases and J by 7 bases, leaving 13 bases between them. CDR3 DNA sequence: TGTGCCAGCAGCTTTGCAGGGGCAGGACAGCCCCAGCATTTT. Protein: CASSFAGAGQPQHF.

The chain carries TRBV4-1 and TRBJ1-1; perhaps TRBD1 as D (6 bases). Trimming removed 1 base at V and 4 bases at J, with 13 bases between. This CDR3 spans 15 amino acids. Per the germline V gene, CDR1 is MGHRA and CDR2 is YSYEKL. CDR3 DNA sequence: TGCGCCAGCAGCCAAGGGCAGGGAGGGGGCACTGAAGCTTTCTTT. This encodes CASSQGQGGGTEAFF.

This chain uses TRBV6-4 with TRBJ2-1, with 16 bases fitting TRBD2. V was clipped by 0 bases and J by 4 bases; unmatched bases: 9. This CDR3 comprises 20 residues. The V gene's germline CDR1 is MRHNA and CDR2 SNTAGT. In nucleotides, the CDR3 is TGTGCCAGCAGTGACTCCCTCGGGACTAGCGGGAGGGCAAGGTACAATGAGCAGTTCTTC. The encoded protein is CASSDSLGTSGRARYNEQFF.

The V and J genes are TRBV11-2 and TRBJ1-5; no firm D call. This CDR3 spans 13 amino acids. V was clipped by 2 bases and J by 4 bases, with 6 bases between them. The germline V gene encodes CDR1 SGHAT and CDR2 FQNNGV. CDR3 region: CASSLTVNQPQHF. The CDR3 nucleotides are TGTGCCAGCAGCTTAACGGTGAATCAGCCCCAGCATTTT.

This chain joins TRBV5-1 and TRBJ1-6, with 10 nucleotides matching TRBD1. This CDR3 spans 14 amino acids. The V segment lost 4 bases and the J segment 10 bases; nucleotides outside the gene matches: 5. CDR1 is SGHRS and CDR2 is YFSETQ in the germline V gene. This chain's CDR3 is CASSLGTGASPLHF. In DNA form, the CDR3 reads TGCGCCAGCAGCCTCGGGACAGGGGCCTCACCCCTCCACTTT.

This chain uses TRBV6-5 with TRBJ1-2; D unresolved. There are 16 residues in the CDR3. Deletions cut 0 bases from V and 0 bases from J, with 11 bases between. Per germline, CDR1 MNHEY and CDR2 SVGAGI. CDR3 DNA sequence: TGTGCCAGCAGTTACTCGATGGGGAGAGCTAACTATGGCTACACCTTC. Its protein product is CASSYSMGRANYGYTF.

The chain recombines TRBV9 with TRBJ2-3; 14 nucleotides align to TRBD2. Trimming cost V 4 bases and J 6 bases; bases outside gene matches: 4. This CDR3 spans 15 amino acids. CDR1 and CDR2 (germline): SGDLS, YYNGEE. Here the CDR3 DNA reads TGTGCCAGCAGCACTCGGACTAGCGGGGGGGATACGCAGTATTTT. It codes for CASSTRTSGGDTQYF.

DNA of the CDR3: TGTGCCAGCAGTGAATTTAAGCCCGACAGTATCCTTAACTATGGCTACACCTTC. Translation gives CASSEFKPDSILNYGYTF. The gene calls are TRBV6-1 and TRBJ1-2; D possibly corresponds to TRBD1 (5 bases). The CDR3 loop spans 18 amino acids. Trimming stripped 2 bases from V and 1 base from J, with 20 bases between. The V gene's germline CDR1 is MNHNS and CDR2 SASEGT.

This chain links TRBV29-1 with TRBJ1-2; D might be TRBD1 (5 bases). The germline gives CDR1 SQVTM, CDR2 ANQGSEA. Trimming removed 5 bases from V and 1 base from J, with 14 bases in between. The CDR3 length is 14 residues. CDR3 in amino acids: CSVSFRQHNYGYTF. In nucleotides, the CDR3 is TGCAGCGTTTCTTTTCGACAGCATAACTATGGCTACACCTTC.

Details on this clone: One junction end does not reproduce the germline sequence, and a read error may be involved. The chain employs TRBV5-4 and TRBJ2-3; TRBD1 is a possible D gene (5 bases). This CDR3 has 14 residues. CDR1 SGHNT and CDR2 YYREEE come from the germline V gene (reference sequence). The CDR3 reads CASGLQGSTDTQYF. In DNA, the CDR3 is TGTGCCAGCGGCTTGCAGGGCTCCACAGATACGCAGTATTTT.

The chain combines TRBV2 with TRBJ1-2; 10 nucleotides match TRBD1. V was clipped by 6 bases and J by 5 bases; unmatched bases: 9. This CDR3 comprises 15 residues. Germline V lookup: CDR1 SNHLY, CDR2 FYNNEI. Here the CDR3 reads CASRTGGQGRYGYTF. Written as DNA, the CDR3 is TGTGCCAGCAGGACAGGGGGCCAAGGAAGATATGGCTACACCTTC. The variable domain in full, with the rest retrieved from reference TRBV2 and TRBJ1-2, is EPEVTQTPSHQVTQMGQEVILRCVPISNHLYFYWYRQILGQKVEFLVSFYNNEISEKSEIFDDQFSVERPDGSNFTLKIRSTKLEDSAMYFCASRTGGQGRYGYTFGSGTRLTVV.

This sequence joins TRBV5-4 and TRBJ1-4; a weak D match, TRBD1 (6 bases). CDR1 and CDR2 from the germline V gene are SGHNT and YYREEE (reference sequence). V was cut by 3 bases and J by 6 bases, with 15 bases left in between. This CDR3 has 15 residues. The CDR3 DNA sequence: TGTGCCAGCAGCTCTACTAGGGGGGGGGATGAAAAACTGTTTTTT. Translation gives CASSSTRGGDEKLFF.

The gene calls are TRBV6-4 and TRBJ2-2, with 10 nucleotides matching TRBD1. The CDR3 covers 17 residues. Germline V gene lookup returns CDR1 MRHNA and CDR2 SNTAGT. With V trimmed by 6 bases and J by 0 bases, 7 bases remained unmatched. DNA of the CDR3: TGTGCCAGCAGCGAAAGACAGGGGGCAACGAACACCGGGGAGCTGTTTTTT. The encoded protein is CASSERQGATNTGELFF.

The chain is built from TRBV4-3 and TRBJ2-3; a weak D match, TRBD2 (5 bases). The V and J ends lost 0 bases and 3 bases respectively, with 13 bases between them. This CDR3 has 16 residues. In germline, CDR1 is LGHNA, CDR2 YSLEER. The DNA for the CDR3 is TGCGCCAGCAGCCAAGAAGGACTGACGGGGACAGATACGCAGTATTTT. It encodes CASSQEGLTGTDTQYF.

The chain couples TRBV19 to TRBJ1-5; the D gene is possibly TRBD1 (5 bases). V was pared by 3 bases and J by 5 bases, with 11 bases between. This CDR3 region has 14 residues. Germline V gene data show CDR1 as LNHDA and CDR2 as SQIVND (reference sequence). The CDR3 loop reads CASSIQGNDQPQHF. In DNA, the CDR3 is TGTGCCAGTAGTATCCAGGGAAACGATCAGCCCCAGCATTTT.

This sequence joins TRBV7-9 and TRBJ1-3, with no clear D. V lost 5 bases, J lost 7 bases, and 9 bases lay in between. The germline gives CDR1 SEHNR, CDR2 FQNEAQ (reference sequence). The CDR3 covers 12 residues. This chain's CDR3 is CASSPQYNTIYF. The CDR3 DNA reads TGTGCCAGCAGCCCACAGTACAACACCATATATTTT.

The chain is built from TRBV18 and TRBJ1-1, with D maybe TRBD1 (6 bases). Germline CDR1 KGHSH, CDR2 LQKENI. CDR3 length: 15 amino acids. The germline V and J ends were trimmed by 2 bases and 1 base, with 11 bases remaining between them. The CDR3 loop is CASSPTETGNTEAFF. The DNA for the CDR3 is TGTGCCAGCTCACCAACTGAGACAGGGAACACTGAAGCTTTCTTT.